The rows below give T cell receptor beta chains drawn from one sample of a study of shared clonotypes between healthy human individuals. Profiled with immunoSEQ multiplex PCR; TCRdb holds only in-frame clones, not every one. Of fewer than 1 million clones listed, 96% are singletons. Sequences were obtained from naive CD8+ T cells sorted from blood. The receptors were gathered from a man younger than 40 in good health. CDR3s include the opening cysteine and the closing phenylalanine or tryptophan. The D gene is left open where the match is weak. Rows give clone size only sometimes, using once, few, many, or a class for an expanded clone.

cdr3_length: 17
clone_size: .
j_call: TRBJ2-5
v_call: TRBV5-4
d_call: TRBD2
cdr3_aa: CASSTPGLAGKQETQYF
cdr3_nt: TGTGCCAGCAGCACACCTGGACTAGCGGGAAAACAAGAGACCCAGTACTTC

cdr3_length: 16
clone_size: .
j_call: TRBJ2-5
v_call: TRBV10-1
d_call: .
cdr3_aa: CASSEDREGSQETQYF
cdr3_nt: TGCGCCAGCAGTGAGGACAGAGAAGGCTCCCAAGAGACCCAGTACTTC

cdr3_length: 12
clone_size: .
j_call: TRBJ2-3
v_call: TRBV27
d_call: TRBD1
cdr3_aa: CASSSRDSTQYF
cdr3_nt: TGTGCCAGCAGCAGCCGGGACAGCACGCAGTATTTT

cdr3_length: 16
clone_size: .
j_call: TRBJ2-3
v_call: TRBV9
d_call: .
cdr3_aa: CASTQGGGVHTDTQYF
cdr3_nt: TGTGCCAGCACCCAAGGGGGCGGGGTACACACAGATACGCAGTATTTT

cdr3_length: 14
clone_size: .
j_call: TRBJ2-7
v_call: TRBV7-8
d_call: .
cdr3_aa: CASSFYRVADEQYF
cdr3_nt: TGTGCCAGCAGCTTCTACAGGGTTGCGGACGAGCAGTACTTC

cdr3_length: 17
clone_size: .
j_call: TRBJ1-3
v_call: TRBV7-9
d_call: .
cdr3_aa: CASSLVTQFSSGNTIYF
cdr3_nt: TGTGCCAGCAGCTTAGTGACTCAGTTCAGCTCTGGAAACACCATATATTTT

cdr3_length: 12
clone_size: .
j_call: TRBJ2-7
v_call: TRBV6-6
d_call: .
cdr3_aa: CASSGANYEQYF
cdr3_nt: TGTGCCTCTTCGGGGGCCAACTACGAGCAGTACTTC

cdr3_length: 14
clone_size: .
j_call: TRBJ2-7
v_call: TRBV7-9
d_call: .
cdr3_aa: CASSSRVPPYEQYF
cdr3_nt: TGTGCCAGCAGCTCCCGCGTGCCTCCTTACGAGCAGTACTTC

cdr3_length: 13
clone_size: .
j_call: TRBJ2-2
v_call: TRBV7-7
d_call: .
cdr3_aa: CASSVGNTGELFF
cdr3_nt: TGTGCCAGCAGCGTAGGGAACACCGGGGAGCTGTTTTTT

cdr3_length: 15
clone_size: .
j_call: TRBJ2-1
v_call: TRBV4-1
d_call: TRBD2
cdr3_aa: CASSQLAGAYNEQFF
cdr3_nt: TGCGCCAGCAGCCAGCTAGCGGGAGCTTACAATGAGCAGTTCTTC

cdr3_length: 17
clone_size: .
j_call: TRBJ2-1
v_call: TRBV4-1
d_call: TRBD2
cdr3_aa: CASSQVGGVGGYNEQFF
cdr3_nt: TGCGCCAGCAGCCAAGTTGGGGGGGTGGGTGGATACAATGAGCAGTTCTTC

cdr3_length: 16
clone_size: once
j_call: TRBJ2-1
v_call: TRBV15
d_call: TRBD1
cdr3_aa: CATSRDSGTEYNEQFF
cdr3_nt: TGTGCCACCAGCAGAGACTCCGGGACAGAGTACAATGAGCAGTTCTTC

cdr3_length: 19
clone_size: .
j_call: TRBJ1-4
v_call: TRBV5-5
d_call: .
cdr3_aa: CASSPPGSYETLYLEKLFF
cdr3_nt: TGTGCCAGCAGCCCTCCGGGGTCCTACGAAACCCTTTACCTTGAAAAACTGTTTTTT

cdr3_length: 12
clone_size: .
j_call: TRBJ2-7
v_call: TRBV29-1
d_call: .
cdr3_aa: CSVEDSSYEQYF
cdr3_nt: TGCAGCGTTGAAGATAGTTCCTACGAGCAGTACTTC

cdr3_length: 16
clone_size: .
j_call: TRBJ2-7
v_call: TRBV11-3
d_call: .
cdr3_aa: CASSLGGLSQDYEQYF
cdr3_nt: TGTGCCAGCAGCTTAGGGGGGCTAAGCCAAGACTACGAGCAGTACTTC

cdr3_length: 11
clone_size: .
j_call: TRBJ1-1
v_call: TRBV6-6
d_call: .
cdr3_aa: CASSLDAEAFF
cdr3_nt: TGTGCCAGCAGTTTAGACGCTGAAGCTTTCTTT

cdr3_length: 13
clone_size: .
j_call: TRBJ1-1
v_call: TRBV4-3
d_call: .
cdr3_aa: CASSQAVQGEAFF
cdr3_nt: TGCGCCAGCAGCCAAGCGGTACAGGGTGAAGCTTTCTTT

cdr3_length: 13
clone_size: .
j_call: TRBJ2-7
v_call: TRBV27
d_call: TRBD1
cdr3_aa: CASSGQGSYEQYF
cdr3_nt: TGTGCCAGCAGTGGACAGGGTTCCTACGAGCAGTACTTC

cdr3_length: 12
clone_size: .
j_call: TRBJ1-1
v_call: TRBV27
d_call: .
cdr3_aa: CASSSGLTEAFF
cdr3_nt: TGTGCCAGCAGTTCCGGGCTCACTGAAGCTTTCTTT

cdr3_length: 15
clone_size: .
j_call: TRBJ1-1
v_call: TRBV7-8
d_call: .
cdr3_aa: CASSLEVGKFTEAFF
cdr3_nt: TGTGCCAGCAGCTTAGAGGTGGGAAAGTTCACTGAAGCTTTCTTT

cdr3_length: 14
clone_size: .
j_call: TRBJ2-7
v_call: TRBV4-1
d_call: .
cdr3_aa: CASSQDWGRYEQYF
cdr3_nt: TGCGCCAGCAGCCAAGATTGGGGAAGGTACGAGCAGTACTTC

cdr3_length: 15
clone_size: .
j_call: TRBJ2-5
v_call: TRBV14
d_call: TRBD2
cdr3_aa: CASSQEGAGGWEQYF
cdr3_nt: TGTGCCAGCAGCCAAGAAGGCGCGGGAGGCTGGGAGCAGTACTTC

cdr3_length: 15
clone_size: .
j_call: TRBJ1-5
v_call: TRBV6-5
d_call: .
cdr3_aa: CASSLNPYSNQPQHF
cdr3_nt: TGTGCCAGCAGCCTTAATCCTTATAGCAATCAGCCCCAGCATTTT

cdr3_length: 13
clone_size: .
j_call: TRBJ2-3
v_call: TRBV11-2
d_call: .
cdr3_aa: CASSSPATDTQYF
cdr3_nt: TGTGCCAGCAGCTCACCGGCCACAGATACGCAGTATTTT

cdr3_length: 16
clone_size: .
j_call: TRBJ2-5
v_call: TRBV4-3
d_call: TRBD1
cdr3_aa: CASSQDLTGGGETQYF
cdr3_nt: TGCGCCAGCAGCCAAGACTTGACAGGGGGGGGAGAGACCCAGTACTTC

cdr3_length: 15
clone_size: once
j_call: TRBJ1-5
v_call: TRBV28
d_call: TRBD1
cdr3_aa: CASSLTGGGHQPQHF
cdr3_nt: TGTGCCAGCAGCCTAACAGGGGGTGGCCATCAGCCCCAGCATTTT

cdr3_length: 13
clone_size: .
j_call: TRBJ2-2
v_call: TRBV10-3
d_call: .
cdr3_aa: CAILADTTGELFF
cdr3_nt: TGTGCCATCTTAGCGGATACCACCGGGGAGCTGTTTTTT

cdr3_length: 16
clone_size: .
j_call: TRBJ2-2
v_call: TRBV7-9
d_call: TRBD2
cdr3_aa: CASSDIPGLDVGELFF
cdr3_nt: TGTGCCAGCAGCGACATCCCGGGACTAGATGTCGGGGAGCTGTTTTTT

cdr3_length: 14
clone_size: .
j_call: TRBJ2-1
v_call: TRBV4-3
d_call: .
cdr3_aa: CASSIRLMDNEQFF
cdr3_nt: TGCGCCAGCAGCATCAGATTAATGGACAATGAGCAGTTCTTC

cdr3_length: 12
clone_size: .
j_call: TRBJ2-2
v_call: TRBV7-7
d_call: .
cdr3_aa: CASSSLAGELFF
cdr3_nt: TGTGCCAGCAGCTCCTTGGCCGGGGAGCTGTTTTTT

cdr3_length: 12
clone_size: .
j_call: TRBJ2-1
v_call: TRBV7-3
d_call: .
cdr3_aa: CASSGLTGYQFF
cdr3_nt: TGTGCCAGCAGTGGGCTAACGGGATATCAGTTCTTC

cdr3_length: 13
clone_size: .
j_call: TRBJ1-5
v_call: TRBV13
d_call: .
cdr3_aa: CASSLGLNQPQHF
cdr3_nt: TGTGCCAGCAGCTTAGGCCTAAATCAGCCCCAGCATTTT

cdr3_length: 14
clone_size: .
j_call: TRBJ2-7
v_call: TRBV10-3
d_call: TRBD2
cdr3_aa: CAISPLAEPYEQYF
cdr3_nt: TGTGCCATCAGCCCACTAGCGGAGCCCTACGAGCAGTACTTC

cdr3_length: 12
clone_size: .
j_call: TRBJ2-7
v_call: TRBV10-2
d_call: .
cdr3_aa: CASHSPGYEQYF
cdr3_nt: TGCGCCAGCCACTCCCCCGGATACGAGCAGTACTTC

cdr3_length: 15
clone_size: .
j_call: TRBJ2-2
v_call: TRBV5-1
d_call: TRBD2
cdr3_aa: CASSPGTSGTGELFF
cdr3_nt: TGCGCCAGCAGCCCGGGGACTAGCGGTACCGGGGAGCTGTTTTTT

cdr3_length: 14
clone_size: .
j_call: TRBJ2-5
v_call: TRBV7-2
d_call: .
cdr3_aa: CASSLVPGKETQYF
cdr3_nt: TGTGCCAGCAGCTTAGTCCCAGGGAAGGAGACCCAGTACTTC

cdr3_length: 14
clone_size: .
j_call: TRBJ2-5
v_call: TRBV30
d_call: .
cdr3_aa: CAWNLASGVETQYF
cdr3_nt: TGTGCCTGGAACCTAGCGAGTGGGGTGGAGACCCAGTACTTC

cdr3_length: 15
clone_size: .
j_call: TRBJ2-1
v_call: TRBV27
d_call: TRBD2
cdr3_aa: CASSGSGRTPNEQFF
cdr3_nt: TGTGCCAGCAGTGGGTCCGGGAGGACCCCCAATGAGCAGTTCTTC

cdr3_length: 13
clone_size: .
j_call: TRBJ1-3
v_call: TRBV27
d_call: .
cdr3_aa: CASSHLLGNTIYF
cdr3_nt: TGTGCCAGCAGCCATCTTCTGGGAAACACCATATATTTT

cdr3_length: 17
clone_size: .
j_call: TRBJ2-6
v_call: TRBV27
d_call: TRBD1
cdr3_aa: CASSTGQGAYGANVLTF
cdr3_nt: TGTGCCAGCAGTACGGGACAGGGGGCGTATGGGGCCAACGTCCTGACTTTC

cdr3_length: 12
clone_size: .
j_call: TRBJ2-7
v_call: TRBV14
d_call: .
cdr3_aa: CASSPWGEWQYF
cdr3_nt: TGTGCCAGCAGCCCCTGGGGGGAGTGGCAGTACTTC

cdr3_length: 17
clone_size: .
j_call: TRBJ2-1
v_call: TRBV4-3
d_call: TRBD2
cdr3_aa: CASSLLGVAGRQAEQFF
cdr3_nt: TGCGCCAGCAGCCTCCTCGGGGTAGCGGGGCGGCAAGCGGAGCAGTTCTTC

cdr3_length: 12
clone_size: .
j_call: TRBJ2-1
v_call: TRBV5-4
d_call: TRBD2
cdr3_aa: CASSSSGTREFF
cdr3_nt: TGTGCCAGCAGCTCTAGCGGGACCAGGGAGTTCTTC

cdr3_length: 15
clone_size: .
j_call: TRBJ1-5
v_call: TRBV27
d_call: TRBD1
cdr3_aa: CASRTGSNSNQPQHF
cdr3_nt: TGTGCCAGTCGGACAGGATCAAATAGCAATCAGCCCCAGCATTTT

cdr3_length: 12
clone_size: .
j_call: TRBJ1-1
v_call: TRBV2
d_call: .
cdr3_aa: CASIPGYTEAFF
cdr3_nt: TGTGCCAGCATTCCAGGGTACACTGAAGCTTTCTTT

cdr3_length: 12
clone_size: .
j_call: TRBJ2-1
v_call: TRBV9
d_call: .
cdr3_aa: CASSVGDNEQFF
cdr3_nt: TGTGCCAGCAGCGTAGGAGATAATGAGCAGTTCTTC

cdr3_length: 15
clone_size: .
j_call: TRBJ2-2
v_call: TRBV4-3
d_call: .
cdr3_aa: CASSHNPGNTGELFF
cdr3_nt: TGCGCCAGCAGCCATAATCCGGGGAACACCGGGGAGCTGTTTTTT

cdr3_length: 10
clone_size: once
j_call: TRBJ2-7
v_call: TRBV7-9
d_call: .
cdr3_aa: CASSLDEQYF
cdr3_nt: TGTGCCAGCAGCTTGGACGAGCAGTACTTC

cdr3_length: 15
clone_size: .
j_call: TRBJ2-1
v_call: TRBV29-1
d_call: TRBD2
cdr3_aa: CSVEDRGRMGNEQFF
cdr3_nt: TGCAGCGTTGAAGATCGCGGGAGAATGGGCAATGAGCAGTTCTTC

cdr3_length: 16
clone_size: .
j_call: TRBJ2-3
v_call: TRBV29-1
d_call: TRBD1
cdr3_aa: CSVDFRGLLAADTQYF
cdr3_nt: TGCAGCGTTGATTTCAGGGGGCTACTAGCAGCAGATACGCAGTATTTT

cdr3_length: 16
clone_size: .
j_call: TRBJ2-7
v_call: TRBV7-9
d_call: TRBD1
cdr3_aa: CASSPSLTGEAYEQYF
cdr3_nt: TGTGCCAGCAGCCCTTCCCTGACAGGGGAGGCCTACGAGCAGTACTTC

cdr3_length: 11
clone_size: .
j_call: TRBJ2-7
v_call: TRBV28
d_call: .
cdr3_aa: CASRPTIEQYF
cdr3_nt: TGTGCCAGCAGGCCGACGATCGAGCAGTACTTC

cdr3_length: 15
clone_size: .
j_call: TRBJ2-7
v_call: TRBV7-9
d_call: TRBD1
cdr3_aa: CASSAGTGAIYEQYF
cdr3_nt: TGTGCCAGCAGCGCCGGGACAGGGGCGATTTACGAGCAGTACTTC

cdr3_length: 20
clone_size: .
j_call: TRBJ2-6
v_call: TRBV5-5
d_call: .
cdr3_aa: CASSLHPGEGGSSGANVLTF
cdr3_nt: TGTGCCAGCAGCTTGCATCCGGGGGAAGGCGGAAGCTCTGGGGCCAACGTCCTGACTTTC